Below, 6 T cell receptor beta chains from the same sample are listed, as sequenced in a study of blood T cell repertoires in COVID-19. Generated by immunoSEQ multiplex PCR, the TCRdb table keeps only in-frame clones and is missing some. Here the sample spans roughly 230,000 clones, about nine tenths being singletons. Sequencing was done on a sample of peripheral blood. Receptors originate from a man between 65 and 85 years old with acute or convalescent COVID-19.

The rearrangement joins TRBV5-6 to TRBJ2-2; no clear D gene. The CDR3 length is 14 residues. CDR1 and CDR2 from the germline V gene are SGHDT and YYEEEE. Trimming removed 0 bases at V and 1 base at J, with 4 bases between. CDR3 loop: CASSLGGNTGELFF. For the CDR3, the DNA is TGTGCCAGCAGCTTGGGAGGGAACACCGGGGAGCTGTTTTTT.

J is TRBJ1-1 and V is TRBV2, with D possibly matching TRBD1 (5 bases). The V gene lost 4 bases and the J gene lost 4 bases, with 16 bases spanning the gap. Per the germline V gene, CDR1 is SNHLY and CDR2 is FYNNEI. CDR3 length equals 15 residues. The CDR3 region is CASSGSPGQGTEAFF. CDR3 bases: TGTGCCAGCAGTGGTAGTCCAGGTCAGGGCACTGAAGCTTTCTTT.

V and J are TRBV19 and TRBJ2-3, with TRBD2 as a possible D gene (5 bases). V shed 3 bases and J shed 1 base, with 8 bases lying between them. The CDR3 has 14 amino acids. Per germline, CDR1 LNHDA and CDR2 SQIVND (reference sequence). CDR3 nucleotides: TGTGCCAGTAGTATCTATAGCGGCACAGATACGCAGTATTTT. This gives the protein CASSIYSGTDTQYF.

This chain connects TRBV6-5 to TRBJ2-1; 11 nucleotides match TRBD2. Per germline, CDR1 MNHEY and CDR2 SVGAGI. The CDR3 consists of 15 residues. After removal of 7 bases from V and 10 bases from J, the junction contained 12 bases not matched to a gene. DNA for the CDR3: TGTGCCAGCACCCAAGGGCGACTAGCGGGATTAGAGCAGTTCTTC. It is translated as CASTQGRLAGLEQFF.

V and J are TRBV9 and TRBJ2-1; 11 nucleotides line up with TRBD2. Germline-derived CDR1 and CDR2 are SGDLS and YYNGEE. The length of the CDR3 is 16 residues. Trimming cost V 3 bases and J 5 bases; bases outside gene matches: 7. The CDR3 region is CASSGTLAGGNNEQFF. In DNA, the CDR3 is TGTGCCAGCAGCGGAACTCTAGCGGGAGGAAACAATGAGCAGTTCTTC.

The V and J genes are TRBV20-1 and TRBJ2-5, with 8 bases identical to TRBD1. The CDR3 loop spans 14 amino acids. J lost 2 bases, V lost 3 bases, and 5 bases had no gene match. Germline values: CDR1 DFQATT, CDR2 SNEGSKA (reference sequence). CDR3: CSASRDRPQETQYF. The CDR3 coding sequence is TGCAGTGCTAGTCGGGACAGGCCGCAAGAGACCCAGTACTTC.